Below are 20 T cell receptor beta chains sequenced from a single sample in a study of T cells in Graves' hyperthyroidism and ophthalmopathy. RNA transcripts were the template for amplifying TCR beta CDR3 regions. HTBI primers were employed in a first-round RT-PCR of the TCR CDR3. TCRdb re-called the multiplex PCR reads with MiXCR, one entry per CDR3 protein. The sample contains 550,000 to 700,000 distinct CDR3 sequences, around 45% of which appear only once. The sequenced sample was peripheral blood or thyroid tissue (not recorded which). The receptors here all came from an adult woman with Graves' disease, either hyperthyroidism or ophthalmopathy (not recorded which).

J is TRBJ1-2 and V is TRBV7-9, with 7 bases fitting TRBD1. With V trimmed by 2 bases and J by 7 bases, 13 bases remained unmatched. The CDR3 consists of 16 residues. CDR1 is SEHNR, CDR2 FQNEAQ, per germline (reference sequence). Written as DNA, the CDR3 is TGTGCCAGCAGCTTATGGCCCGGGAGGGGGCGCTTTGGCTACACCTTC. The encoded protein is CASSLWPGRGRFGYTF.

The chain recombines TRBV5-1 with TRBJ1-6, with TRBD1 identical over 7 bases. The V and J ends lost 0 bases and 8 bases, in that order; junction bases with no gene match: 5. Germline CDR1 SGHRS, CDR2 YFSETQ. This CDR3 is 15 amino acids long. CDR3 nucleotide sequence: TGCGCCAGCAGCTTGGGACAGGGACGCCATTCACCCCTCCACTTT. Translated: CASSLGQGRHSPLHF. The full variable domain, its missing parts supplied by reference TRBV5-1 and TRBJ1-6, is KAGVTQTPRYLIKTRGQQVTLSCSPISGHRSVSWYQQTPGQGLQFLFEYFSETQRNKGNFPGRFSGRQFSNSRSEMNVSTLELGDSALYLCASSLGQGRHSPLHFGNGTRLTVT.

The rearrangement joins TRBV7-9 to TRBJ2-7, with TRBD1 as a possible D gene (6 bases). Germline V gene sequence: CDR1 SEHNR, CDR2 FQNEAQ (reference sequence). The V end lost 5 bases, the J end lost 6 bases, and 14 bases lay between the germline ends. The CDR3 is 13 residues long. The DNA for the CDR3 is TGTGCCAGCAGCCAAGTAAAGGGGGTCGAGCAGTACTTC. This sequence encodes CASSQVKGVEQYF.

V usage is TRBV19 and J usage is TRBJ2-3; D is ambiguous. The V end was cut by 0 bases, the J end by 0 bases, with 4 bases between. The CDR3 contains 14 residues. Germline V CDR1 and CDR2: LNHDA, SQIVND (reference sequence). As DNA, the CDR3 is TGTGCCAGTAGTATAGAGGCTAGCACAGATACGCAGTATTTT. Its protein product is CASSIEASTDTQYF.

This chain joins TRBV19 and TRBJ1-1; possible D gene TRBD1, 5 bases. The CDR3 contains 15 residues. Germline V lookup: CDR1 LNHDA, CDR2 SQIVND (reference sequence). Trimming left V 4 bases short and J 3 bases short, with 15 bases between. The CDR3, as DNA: TGTGCCAGTAGTAGCCGGGACCACAAGGACACTGAAGCTTTCTTT. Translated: CASSSRDHKDTEAFF.

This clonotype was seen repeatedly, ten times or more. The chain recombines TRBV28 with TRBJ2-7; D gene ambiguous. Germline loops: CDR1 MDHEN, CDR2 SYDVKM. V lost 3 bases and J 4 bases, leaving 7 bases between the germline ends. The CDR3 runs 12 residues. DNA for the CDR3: TGTGCCAGCAGTTTGCTCGTATACGAGCAGTACTTC. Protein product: CASSLLVYEQYF.

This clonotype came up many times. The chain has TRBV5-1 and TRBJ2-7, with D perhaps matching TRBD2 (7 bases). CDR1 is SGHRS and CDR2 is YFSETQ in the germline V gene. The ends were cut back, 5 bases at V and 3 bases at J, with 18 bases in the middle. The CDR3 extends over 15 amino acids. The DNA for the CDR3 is TGCGCCAGCAGATGGAGGGGGGGGGACCTCTACGAGCAGTACTTC. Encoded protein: CASRWRGGDLYEQYF.

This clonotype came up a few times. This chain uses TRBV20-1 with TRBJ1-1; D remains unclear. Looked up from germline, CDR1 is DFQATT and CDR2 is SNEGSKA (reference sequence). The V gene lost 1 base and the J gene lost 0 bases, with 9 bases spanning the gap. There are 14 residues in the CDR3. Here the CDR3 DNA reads TGCAGTGCTAGAGTTGGCTCCTTGAACACTGAAGCTTTCTTT. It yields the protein CSARVGSLNTEAFF.

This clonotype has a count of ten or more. The CDR3 coding sequence is TGCGCCAGCAGCCAAGGCCGCTTAATTCTCTACGAGCAGTACTTC. Encoded protein: CASSQGRLILYEQYF. The chain joins TRBV4-1 to TRBJ2-7; D unclear. V was pared by 1 base and J by 3 bases, with 13 bases between. The CDR3 sequence is 15 residues long. The germline gives CDR1 MGHRA, CDR2 YSYEKL.

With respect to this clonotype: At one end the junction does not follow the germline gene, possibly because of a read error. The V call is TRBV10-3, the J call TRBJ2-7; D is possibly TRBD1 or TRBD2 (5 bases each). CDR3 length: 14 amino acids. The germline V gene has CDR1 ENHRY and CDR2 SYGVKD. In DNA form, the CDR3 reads TGTGCCACCAGTGATTTGGCCAGGGACCAAGAGCAGTACTTC. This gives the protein CATSDLARDQEQYF.

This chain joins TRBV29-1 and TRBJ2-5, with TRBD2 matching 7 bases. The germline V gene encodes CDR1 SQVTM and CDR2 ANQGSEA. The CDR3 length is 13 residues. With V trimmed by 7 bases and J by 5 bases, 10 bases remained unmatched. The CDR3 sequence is CSGRTRFGETQYF. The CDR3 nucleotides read TGCAGCGGGAGGACTAGATTTGGGGAGACCCAGTACTTC. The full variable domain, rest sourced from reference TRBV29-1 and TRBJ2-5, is SAVISQKPSRDICQRGTSLTIQCQVDSQVTMMFWYRQQPGQSLTLIATANQGSEATYESGFVIDKFPISRPNLTFSTLTVSNMSPEDSSIYLCSGRTRFGETQYFGPGTRLLVL.

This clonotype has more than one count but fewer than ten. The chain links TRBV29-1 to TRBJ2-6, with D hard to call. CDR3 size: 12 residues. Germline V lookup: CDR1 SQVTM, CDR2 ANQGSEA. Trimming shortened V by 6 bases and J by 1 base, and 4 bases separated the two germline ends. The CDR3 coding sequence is TGCAGCGTGGAGTCTGGGGCCAACGTCCTGACTTTC. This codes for CSVESGANVLTF.

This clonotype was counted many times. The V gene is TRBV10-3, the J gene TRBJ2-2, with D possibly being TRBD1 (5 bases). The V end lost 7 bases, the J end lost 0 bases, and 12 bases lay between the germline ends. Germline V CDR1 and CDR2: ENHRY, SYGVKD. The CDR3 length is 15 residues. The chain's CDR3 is CAITDDRPNTGELFF. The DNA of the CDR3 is TGTGCCATCACCGACGACAGACCGAACACCGGGGAGCTGTTTTTT.

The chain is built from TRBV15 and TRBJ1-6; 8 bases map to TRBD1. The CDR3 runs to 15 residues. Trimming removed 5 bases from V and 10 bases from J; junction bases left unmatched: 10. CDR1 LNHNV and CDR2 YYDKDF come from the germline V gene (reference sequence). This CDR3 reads CATSGGQGVGSPLHF. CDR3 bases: TGTGCCACCAGCGGTGGACAGGGTGTAGGCTCACCCCTCCACTTT.

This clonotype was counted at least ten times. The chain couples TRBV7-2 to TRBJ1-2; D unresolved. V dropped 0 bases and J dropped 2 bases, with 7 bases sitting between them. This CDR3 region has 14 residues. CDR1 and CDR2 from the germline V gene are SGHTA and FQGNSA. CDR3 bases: TGTGCCAGCAGCTTAGCAGTATCAAACTATGGCTACACCTTC. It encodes CASSLAVSNYGYTF.

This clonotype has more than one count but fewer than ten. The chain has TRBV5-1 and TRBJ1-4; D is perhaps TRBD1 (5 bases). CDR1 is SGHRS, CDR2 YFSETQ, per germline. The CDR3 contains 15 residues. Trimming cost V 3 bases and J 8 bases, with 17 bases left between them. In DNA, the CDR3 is TGCGCCAGCAGCTGGCAGGGAGTCGATGGAGAAAAACTGTTTTTT. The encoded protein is CASSWQGVDGEKLFF. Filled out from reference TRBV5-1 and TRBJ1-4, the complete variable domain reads KAGVTQTPRYLIKTRGQQVTLSCSPISGHRSVSWYQQTPGQGLQFLFEYFSETQRNKGNFPGRFSGRQFSNSRSEMNVSTLELGDSALYLCASSWQGVDGEKLFFGSGTQLSVL.

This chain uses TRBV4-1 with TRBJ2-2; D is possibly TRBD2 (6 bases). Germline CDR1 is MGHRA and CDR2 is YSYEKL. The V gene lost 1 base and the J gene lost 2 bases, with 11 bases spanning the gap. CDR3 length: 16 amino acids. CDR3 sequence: CASSQVLAANTGELFF. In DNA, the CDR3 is TGCGCCAGCAGCCAAGTTTTAGCGGCCAACACCGGGGAGCTGTTTTTT.

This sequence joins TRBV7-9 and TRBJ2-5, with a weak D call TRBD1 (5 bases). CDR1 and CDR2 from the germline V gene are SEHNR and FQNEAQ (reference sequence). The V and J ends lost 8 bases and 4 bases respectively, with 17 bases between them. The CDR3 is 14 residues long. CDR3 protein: CASSPQASGETQYF. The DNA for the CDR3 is TGTGCCAGCTCACCACAGGCATCGGGAGAGACCCAGTACTTC.

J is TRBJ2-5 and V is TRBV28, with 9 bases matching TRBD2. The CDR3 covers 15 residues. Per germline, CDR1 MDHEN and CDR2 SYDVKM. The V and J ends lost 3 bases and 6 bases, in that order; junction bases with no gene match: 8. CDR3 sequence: CASSLWGAGGQTQYF. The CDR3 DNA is TGTGCCAGCAGTTTGTGGGGAGCGGGAGGTCAGACCCAGTACTTC.

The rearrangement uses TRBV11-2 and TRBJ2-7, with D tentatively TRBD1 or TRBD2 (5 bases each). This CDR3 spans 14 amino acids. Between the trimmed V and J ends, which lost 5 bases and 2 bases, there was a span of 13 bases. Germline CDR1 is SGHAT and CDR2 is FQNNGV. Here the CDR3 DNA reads TGTGCCAGCAGCCCAACCGGGGCAGCCTACGAGCAGTACTTC. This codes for CASSPTGAAYEQYF.